The clone carrying this T cell receptor (beta chain) was seen a handful of times. In the PCR, 60 Vbeta and 13 Jbeta primers were used. Clones were read by immunoSEQ multiplex PCR, and TCRdb kept only the in-frame ones, dropping some. The repertoire holds 85,000 to 130,000 clones, with over 9% as singletons. The data derive from a study of cytomegalovirus exposure and HLA in healthy donors. With 1 base clipped from V and 15 bases from J, the junction kept 5 bases outside the gene matches. This CDR3 has 12 residues. Germline V gene sequence: CDR1 SGHTA, CDR2 FQGNSA. The rearrangement uses TRBV7-2 and TRBJ1-4; TRBD1 matches at 7 bases. The source is a man aged 40-49 years in good health and CMV-seropositive. The sample taken for sequencing was PBMCs. The CDR3 protein is CASSLERGTVFF. In DNA, the CDR3 is TGTGCCAGCAGCTTAGAGCGCGGGACAGTGTTTTTT.